What follows are 30 T cell receptor beta chains derived from one specimen sequenced in a study of blood T cell repertoires in COVID-19. Sequencing was performed with immunoSEQ multiplex PCR; in TCRdb, only in-frame clones are kept and a portion is missing. The sample contains roughly 150,000 clones, under 85% of which appear only once. Sequenced: peripheral blood. Every receptor here comes from a woman aged 80 or over with acute or convalescent COVID-19.

J is TRBJ1-5 and V is TRBV5-1, with a possible D match to TRBD1 (6 bases). There are 14 residues in the CDR3. Looked up from germline, CDR1 is SGHRS and CDR2 is YFSETQ. V was shortened by 5 bases and J by 1 base, with 10 bases between the two germline ends. CDR3 loop: CASSPGVSNQPQHF. CDR3 in DNA: TGCGCCAGCAGTCCAGGGGTAAGCAATCAGCCCCAGCATTTT. Supplemented by reference TRBV5-1 and TRBJ1-5, the full variable domain reads KAGVTQTPRYLIKTRGQQVTLSCSPISGHRSVSWYQQTPGQGLQFLFEYFSETQRNKGNFPGRFSGRQFSNSRSEMNVSTLELGDSALYLCASSPGVSNQPQHFGDGTRLSIL.

CDR3 DNA sequence: TGTGCCAGCAGCCGGGGCGGCGGAGGGAGAGAGCCCCAGCATTTT. This gives the protein CASSRGGGGREPQHF. The chain joins TRBV3-1 (or the pseudogene TRBV3-2) to TRBJ1-5; tentatively, D is TRBD1 (5 bases). Trimming left V 4 bases short and J 8 bases short, with 18 bases between. The CDR3 contains 15 residues. Germline assignment: CDR1 LGHDT and CDR2 YNNKEL (reference sequence).

V is TRBV5-1 and J is TRBJ1-3; a weak D match, TRBD1 (5 bases). The germline V gene has CDR1 SGHRS and CDR2 YFSETQ. Between the trimmed V and J ends, which lost 2 bases and 4 bases, there was a span of 10 bases. The CDR3 totals 14 residues. In nucleotides, the CDR3 is TGCGCCAGCAGCTTTGGGGGGGAAGGAAACACCATATATTTT. It codes for CASSFGGEGNTIYF.

This clone was seen only a few times. The V gene is TRBV4-2, the J gene TRBJ2-6; 9 bases match TRBD1. The CDR3 is 18 residues long. Germline V CDR1 and CDR2: LGHNA, YNFKEQ. V shed 3 bases and J 0 bases; nucleotides not matched to a gene: 6. In DNA form, the CDR3 reads TGTGCCAGCAGCCAGGGGACAGGGAGCCCCTCTGGGGCCAACGTCCTGACTTTC. As protein: CASSQGTGSPSGANVLTF.

This clone appeared a few times. This chain joins TRBV9 and TRBJ2-2; 10 positions match TRBD2. This CDR3 comprises 17 residues. Germline CDR1 and CDR2: SGDLS and YYNGEE. V gave up 2 bases and J gave up 4 bases; unmatched junction bases: 8. The CDR3 reads CASSVMASGSVTGELFF. The CDR3 DNA is TGTGCCAGCAGCGTCATGGCTAGCGGGAGTGTCACCGGGGAGCTGTTTTTT.

This clone was observed once. V is TRBV18 and J is TRBJ1-1; TRBD1 aligns across 8 bases. This CDR3 contains 16 residues. Germline trimming cut 4 bases from V and 0 bases from J; bases unmatched to any gene: 7. CDR1 and CDR2 from the germline V gene are KGHSH and LQKENI. CDR3 region: CASSRTGYSMNTEAFF. The CDR3 DNA reads as TGTGCCAGCTCACGGACAGGGTACAGCATGAACACTGAAGCTTTCTTT.

The chain is built from TRBV27 and TRBJ2-7, with D possibly being TRBD2 (6 bases). CDR1 and CDR2 from the germline V gene are MNHEY and SMNVEV (reference sequence). The CDR3 covers 12 residues. Trimming cost V 3 bases and J 4 bases, with 7 bases left between them. DNA for the CDR3: TGTGCCAGCAGTTTCCGGGGGTACGAGCAGTACTTC. Amino acids: CASSFRGYEQYF.

The chain employs TRBV18 and TRBJ1-5; 9 nucleotides agree with TRBD1. J gave up 5 bases and V 8 bases, and 4 bases lay outside the gene matches. The CDR3 runs to 13 residues. The germline CDR1 and CDR2 sequences are KGHSH and LQKENI. CDR3 protein: CASTGGFDQPQHF. As DNA, the CDR3 is TGTGCCAGCACAGGGGGCTTCGATCAGCCCCAGCATTTT.

This clone was observed a handful of times. The J gene is TRBJ1-6, the V gene TRBV7-2; TRBD1 agrees at 8 bases. Germline assignment: CDR1 SGHTA and CDR2 FQGNSA. The CDR3 is 16 residues long. The J segment lost 4 bases and the V segment lost 0 bases, leaving 2 bases of the junction unmatched. CDR3 DNA sequence: TGTGCCAGCAGCTTAGCTGGACAGGGTTATAATTCACCCCTCCACTTT. The encoded protein is CASSLAGQGYNSPLHF.

This chain uses TRBV7-9 with TRBJ2-1, with 10 positions matching TRBD2. CDR1 SEHNR and CDR2 FQNEAQ come from the germline V gene (reference sequence). The CDR3 is made up of 15 amino acids. V shed 4 bases, J shed 3 bases, and the junction held 3 bases outside the gene matches. The CDR3 sequence is CASSSSGGYYNEQFF. DNA of the CDR3: TGTGCCAGCAGCTCTAGCGGGGGTTACTACAATGAGCAGTTCTTC.

This clone was found once. The genes are TRBV7-9 and TRBJ2-3; 10 bases are shared with TRBD1. CDR3 length: 16 amino acids. With V trimmed by 4 bases and J by 2 bases, 6 bases remained unmatched. CDR1 and CDR2 from the germline V gene are SEHNR and FQNEAQ (reference sequence). The CDR3 sequence is CASSYGTGDFTDTQYF. The CDR3 DNA reads as TGTGCCAGCAGCTACGGGACAGGGGATTTCACAGATACGCAGTATTTT. The entire variable domain, with the rest obtained from reference TRBV7-9 and TRBJ2-3, is as follows: DTGVSQNPRHKITKRGQNVTFRCDPISEHNRLYWYRQTLGQGPEFLTYFQNEAQLEKSRLLSDRFSAERPKGSFSTLEIQRTEQGDSAMYLCASSYGTGDFTDTQYFGPGTRLTVL.

The J gene is TRBJ1-6, the V gene TRBV30; 7 nucleotides match TRBD1. This CDR3 is 14 amino acids long. The germline V gene encodes CDR1 GTSNPN and CDR2 SVGIG (reference sequence). The ends lost 3 bases at V and 8 bases at J; junction bases unmatched: 7. The CDR3 region is CAWSPPGGYSPLHF. The CDR3 nucleotides read TGTGCCTGGAGCCCACCAGGGGGGTATTCACCCCTCCACTTT.

The chain is built from TRBV3-1 (or the pseudogene TRBV3-2) and TRBJ1-4, with D possibly matching TRBD1 (5 bases). The V gene lost 1 base and the J gene lost 6 bases, with 18 bases spanning the gap. CDR3 length: 17 amino acids. Germline CDR1 is LGHDT and CDR2 is YNNKEL (reference sequence). DNA of the CDR3: TGTGCCAGCAGCCAAGCAAGGGGTGTTGGGGTTCATGAAAAACTGTTTTTT. It translates to CASSQARGVGVHEKLFF.

Here the CDR3 reads CASRVVSDRNNSPLHF. For the CDR3, the DNA is TGTGCCAGTAGGGTGGTGTCGGACAGAAATAATTCACCCCTCCACTTT. The chain links TRBV19 to TRBJ1-6, with D perhaps TRBD1 (6 bases). CDR1 LNHDA and CDR2 SQIVND come from the germline V gene (reference sequence). Deletions cut 6 bases from V and 5 bases from J, with 17 bases between. The CDR3 contains 16 residues.

V is TRBV27 and J is TRBJ1-5; the D gene is possibly TRBD1 (5 bases). V was cut by 3 bases and J by 7 bases, with 10 bases left in between. CDR3 length: 13 residues. From germline, CDR1 is MNHEY and CDR2 SMNVEV (reference sequence). The CDR3 coding sequence is TGTGCCAGCAGTTTCAACCCAGGGCAGCCCCAGCATTTT. Amino acid sequence: CASSFNPGQPQHF.

The V call is TRBV5-6, the J call TRBJ1-5, with D hard to call. Germline V gene sequence: CDR1 SGHDT, CDR2 YYEEEE. This CDR3 region has 14 residues. The germline V and J ends were trimmed by 4 bases and 4 bases, with 12 bases remaining between them. CDR3 in DNA: TGTGCCAGCAGCCCGGAACGGAGTAATCAGCCCCAGCATTTT. It codes for CASSPERSNQPQHF.

The chain recombines TRBV2 with TRBJ2-7; 13 bases are a match to TRBD2. V lost 4 bases to trimming and J lost 4 bases; unmatched junction nucleotides: 7. In germline, CDR1 is SNHLY, CDR2 FYNNEI. The length of the CDR3 is 16 residues. In nucleotides, the CDR3 is TGTGCCAGCAGTGCCCCTCGGGGACTAGCGGGATACGAGCAGTACTTC. It yields the protein CASSAPRGLAGYEQYF.

This clone was observed a few times. The rearrangement links TRBV6-6 to TRBJ1-1; unclear D gene. This CDR3 has 14 residues. With 2 bases removed from V and 5 bases from J, the gap between germline ends came to 12 bases. Germline V gene data show CDR1 as MNHNY and CDR2 as SVGAGI (reference sequence). In DNA, the CDR3 is TGTGCCAGCAGTTACCAAGTCGGAGGAACTGAAGCTTTCTTT. It encodes CASSYQVGGTEAFF.

V gene TRBV2 combines with J gene TRBJ1-5; D not certain. The CDR3 extends over 13 amino acids. V was shortened by 6 bases and J by 6 bases, with 12 bases between the two germline ends. CDR1 is SNHLY and CDR2 is FYNNEI in the germline V gene. The CDR3 DNA reads as TGTGCCAGCAGGGGAGATACGGGTCAGCCCCAGCATTTT. Translated: CASRGDTGQPQHF.

This chain connects TRBV7-8 to TRBJ2-1; TRBD2 matches 11 bases. The CDR3 contains 16 residues. CDR1 is SGHVS and CDR2 is FQNEAQ in the germline V gene. The junction had 13 bases not matched to a gene; V was cut back by 7 bases and J by 8 bases. The CDR3 here is CASTAGGSGGADEQFF. CDR3 bases: TGTGCCAGCACCGCGGGAGGTAGCGGGGGGGCCGATGAGCAGTTCTTC.

The rearrangement joins TRBV11-2 to TRBJ1-1, with D perhaps matching TRBD1 (5 bases). Trimming removed 5 bases at V and 4 bases at J, with 14 bases between. The CDR3 has 14 amino acids. Germline CDR1 reads SGHAT; CDR2 reads FQNNGV. CDR3 in amino acids: CASSPGRASTEAFF. In DNA form, the CDR3 reads TGTGCCAGCAGCCCTGGCAGGGCGAGCACTGAAGCTTTCTTT. The variable domain in full, with the rest retrieved from reference TRBV11-2 and TRBJ1-1, is EAGVAQSPRYKIIEKRQSVAFWCNPISGHATLYWYQQILGQGPKLLIQFQNNGVVDDSQLPKDRFSAERLKGVDSTLKIQPAKLEDSAVYLCASSPGRASTEAFFGQGTRLTVV.

CDR3 DNA: TGCGCCAGCAGCTTGGTTGGGACACTGGGGAACACTGAAGCTTTCTTT. It is translated as CASSLVGTLGNTEAFF. This chain links TRBV5-1 with TRBJ1-1; perhaps TRBD1 as D (6 bases). The CDR3 totals 16 residues. CDR1 SGHRS and CDR2 YFSETQ come from the germline V gene. The ends were cut back, 0 bases at V and 1 base at J, with 13 bases in the middle.

This chain uses TRBV3-1 (or the pseudogene TRBV3-2) with TRBJ2-7, with 8 bases that match TRBD1. The CDR3 has 15 residues. The V gene's germline CDR1 is LGHDT and CDR2 YNNKEL (reference sequence). The V gene end was trimmed by 1 base and the J gene end by 9 bases; junction bases not matched to a gene: 11. The CDR3 DNA sequence: TGTGCCAGCAGCCAAGGGCAGGGGGCTACCGCTGGGCAGTACTTC. This sequence encodes CASSQGQGATAGQYF.

The V call is TRBV30, the J call TRBJ2-2; D remains unclear. The germline CDR1 and CDR2 sequences are GTSNPN and SVGIG (reference sequence). V lost 2 bases and J 10 bases, leaving 8 bases between the germline ends. The CDR3 is 11 residues long. The CDR3 DNA reads TGTGCCTGGAGTCCTTTTAAGGAGCTGTTTTTT. Amino acids: CAWSPFKELFF.

This clone was seen only once. This chain joins TRBV3-1 (or the pseudogene TRBV3-2) and TRBJ2-7; 8 positions match TRBD2. Losses at the gene ends were 0 bases for V and 0 bases for J; bases not matched to a gene: 4. CDR1 is LGHDT, CDR2 YNNKEL, per germline (reference sequence). This CDR3 has 16 amino acids. The DNA for the CDR3 is TGTGCCAGCAGCCAAGATTCAGCGGGAGTCTCCTACGAGCAGTACTTC. As protein: CASSQDSAGVSYEQYF.

This chain links TRBV2 with TRBJ2-3; 11 bases are shared with TRBD2. Germline trimming cut 10 bases from V and 3 bases from J; bases unmatched to any gene: 6. The germline gives CDR1 SNHLY, CDR2 FYNNEI. The CDR3 is 14 amino acids. The CDR3 DNA reads TGTGCCATCGCTACTAGCGGGGGAACAGATACGCAGTATTTT. Its translation is CAIATSGGTDTQYF.

This clone was seen only once. The J gene is TRBJ1-2, the V gene TRBV6-5; D may be TRBD1 (5 bases). Looked up from germline, CDR1 is MNHEY and CDR2 is SVGAGI. The CDR3 spans 15 residues. Trimming removed 0 bases from V and 6 bases from J, with 14 bases in between. The CDR3 region is CASSYSVAGQHGYTF. The CDR3 region has the DNA TGTGCCAGCAGTTACTCGGTGGCAGGGCAGCATGGCTACACCTTC.

This rearrangement joins TRBV5-1 to TRBJ2-3; D is perhaps TRBD2 (5 bases). V was clipped by 5 bases and J by 0 bases, with 10 bases between them. CDR3 length: 14 residues. Looked up from germline, CDR1 is SGHRS and CDR2 is YFSETQ. This CDR3 reads CASRPSPSTDTQYF. The DNA for the CDR3 is TGCGCCAGCAGGCCTAGCCCTAGCACAGATACGCAGTATTTT.

This chain connects TRBV5-6 to TRBJ1-6; the match to TRBD1 covers 7 bases. After removal of 2 bases from V and 11 bases from J, the junction contained 7 bases not matched to a gene. This CDR3 has 14 amino acids. Per the germline V gene, CDR1 is SGHDT and CDR2 is YYEEEE. The CDR3 sequence: CASSFRGGRTPLHF. The CDR3 DNA reads as TGTGCCAGCAGCTTCAGAGGGGGCAGGACACCCCTCCACTTT.

The chain carries TRBV19 and TRBJ2-5; 9 bases agree with TRBD1. The CDR3 sequence is 16 residues long. V shed 4 bases, J shed 4 bases, and the junction held 10 bases outside the gene matches. Per germline, CDR1 LNHDA and CDR2 SQIVND (reference sequence). The CDR3 is CASSTGQGRLGETQYF. The CDR3 region has the DNA TGTGCCAGTAGTACCGGACAGGGGAGGTTAGGAGAGACCCAGTACTTC.